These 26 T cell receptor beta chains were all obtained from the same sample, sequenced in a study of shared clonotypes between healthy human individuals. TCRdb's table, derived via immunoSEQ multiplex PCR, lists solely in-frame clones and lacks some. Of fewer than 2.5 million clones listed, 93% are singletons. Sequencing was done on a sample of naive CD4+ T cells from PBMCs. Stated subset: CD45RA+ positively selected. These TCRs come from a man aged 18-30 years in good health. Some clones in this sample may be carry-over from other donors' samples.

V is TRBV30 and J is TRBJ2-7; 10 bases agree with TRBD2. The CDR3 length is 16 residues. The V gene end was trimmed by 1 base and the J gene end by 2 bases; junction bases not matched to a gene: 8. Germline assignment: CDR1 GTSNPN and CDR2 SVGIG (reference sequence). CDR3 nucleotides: TGTGCCTGGAGTGCGAAGAGCGGGAGGGTAGCCTACGAGCAGTACTTC. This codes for CAWSAKSGRVAYEQYF.

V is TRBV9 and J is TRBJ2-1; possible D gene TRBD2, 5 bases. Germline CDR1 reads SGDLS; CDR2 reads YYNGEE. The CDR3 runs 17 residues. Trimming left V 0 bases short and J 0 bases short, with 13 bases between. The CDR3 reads CASSVAWVANSYNEQFF. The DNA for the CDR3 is TGTGCCAGCAGCGTAGCTTGGGTAGCGAACTCCTACAATGAGCAGTTCTTC.

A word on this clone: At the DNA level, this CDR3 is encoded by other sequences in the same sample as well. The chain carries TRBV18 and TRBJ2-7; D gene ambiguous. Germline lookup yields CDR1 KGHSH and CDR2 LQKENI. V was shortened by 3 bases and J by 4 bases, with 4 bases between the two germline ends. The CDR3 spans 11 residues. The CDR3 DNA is TGTGCCAGCTCACCGGGGTACGAGCAGTACTTC. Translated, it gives CASSPGYEQYF.

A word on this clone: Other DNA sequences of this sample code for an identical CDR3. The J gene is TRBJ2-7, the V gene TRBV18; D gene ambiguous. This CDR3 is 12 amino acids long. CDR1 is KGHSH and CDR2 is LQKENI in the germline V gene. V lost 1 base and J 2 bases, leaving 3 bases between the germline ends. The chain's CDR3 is CASSPQPYEQYF. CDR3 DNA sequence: TGTGCCAGCTCACCACAGCCCTACGAGCAGTACTTC.

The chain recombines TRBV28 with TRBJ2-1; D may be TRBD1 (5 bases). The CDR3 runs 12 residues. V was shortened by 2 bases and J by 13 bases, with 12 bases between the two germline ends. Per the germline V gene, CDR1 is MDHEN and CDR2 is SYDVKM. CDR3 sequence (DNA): TGTGCCAGCAGTTTAACAGGTAGCCCTCAGTTCTTC. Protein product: CASSLTGSPQFF.

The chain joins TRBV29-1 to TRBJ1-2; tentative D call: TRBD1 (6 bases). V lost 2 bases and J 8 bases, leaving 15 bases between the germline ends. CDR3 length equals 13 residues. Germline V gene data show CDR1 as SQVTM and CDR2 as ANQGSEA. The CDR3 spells CSVEKQGAGGYTF. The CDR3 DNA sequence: TGCAGCGTTGAAAAACAGGGCGCAGGGGGCTACACCTTC.

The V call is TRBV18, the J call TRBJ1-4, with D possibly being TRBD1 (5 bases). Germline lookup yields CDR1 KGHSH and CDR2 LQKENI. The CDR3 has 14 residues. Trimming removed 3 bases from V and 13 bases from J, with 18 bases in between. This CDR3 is CASSPGPLTTGLFF. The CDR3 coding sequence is TGTGCCAGCTCACCGGGACCCTTGACAACGGGACTGTTTTTT.

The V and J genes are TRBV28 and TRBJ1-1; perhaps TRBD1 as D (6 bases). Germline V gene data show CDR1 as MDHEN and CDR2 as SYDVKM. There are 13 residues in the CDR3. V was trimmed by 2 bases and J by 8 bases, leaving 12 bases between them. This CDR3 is CASSLPDSIEAFF. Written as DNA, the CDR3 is TGTGCCAGCAGTTTACCGGACAGCATAGAAGCTTTCTTT.

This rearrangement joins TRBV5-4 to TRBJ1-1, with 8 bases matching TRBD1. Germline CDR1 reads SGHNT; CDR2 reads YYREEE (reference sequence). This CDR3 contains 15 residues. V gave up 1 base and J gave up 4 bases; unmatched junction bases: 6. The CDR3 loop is CASSLTNRGSTEAFF. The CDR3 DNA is TGTGCCAGCAGCTTGACCAACAGGGGGTCCACTGAAGCTTTCTTT.

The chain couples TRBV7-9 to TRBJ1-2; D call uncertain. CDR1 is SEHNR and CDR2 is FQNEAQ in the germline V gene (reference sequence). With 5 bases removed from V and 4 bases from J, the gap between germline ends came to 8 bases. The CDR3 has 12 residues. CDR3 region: CASSPRPYGYTF. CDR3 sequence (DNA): TGTGCCAGCAGCCCCCGTCCCTATGGCTACACCTTC.

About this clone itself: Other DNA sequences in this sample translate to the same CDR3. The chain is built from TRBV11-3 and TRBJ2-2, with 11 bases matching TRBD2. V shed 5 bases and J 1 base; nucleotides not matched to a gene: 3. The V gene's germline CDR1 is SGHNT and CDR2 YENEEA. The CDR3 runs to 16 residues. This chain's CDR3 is CASSPTSGGNTGELFF. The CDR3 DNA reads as TGTGCCAGCAGCCCCACTAGCGGGGGGAACACCGGGGAGCTGTTTTTT. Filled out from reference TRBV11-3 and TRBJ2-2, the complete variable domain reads EAGVVQSPRYKIIEKKQPVAFWCNPISGHNTLYWYLQNLGQGPELLIRYENEEAVDDSQLPKDRFSAERLKGVDSTLKIQPAELGDSAVYLCASSPTSGGNTGELFFGEGSRLTVL.

This CDR3 is CASSSQGGDPDTQYF. The DNA for the CDR3 is TGTGCCAGCAGTTCACAGGGGGGCGACCCAGATACGCAGTATTTT. This chain uses TRBV9 with TRBJ2-3, with 8 positions matching TRBD1. Trimming took 5 bases from V and 4 from J; bases not matched to a gene: 9. Per germline, CDR1 SGDLS and CDR2 YYNGEE. This CDR3 has 15 amino acids.

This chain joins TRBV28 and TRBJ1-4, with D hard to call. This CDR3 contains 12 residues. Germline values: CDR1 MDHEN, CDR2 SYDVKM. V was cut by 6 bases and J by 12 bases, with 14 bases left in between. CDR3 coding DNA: TGTGCCAGCAGCTCCCTCCCCGGTGAACTGTTTTTT. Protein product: CASSSLPGELFF. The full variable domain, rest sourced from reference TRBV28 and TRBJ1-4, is DVKVTQSSRYLVKRTGEKVFLECVQDMDHENMFWYRQDPGLGLRLIYFSYDVKMKEKGDIPEGYSVSREKKERFSLILESASTNQTSMYLCASSSLPGELFFGSGTQLSVL.

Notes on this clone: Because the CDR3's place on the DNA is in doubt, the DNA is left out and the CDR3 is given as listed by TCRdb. The CDR3 sequence is CASSSSGINYGYTF. This rearrangement joins TRBV27 to TRBJ1-2. The CDR3 numbers 14 amino acids, ends counted. Per germline, CDR1 MNHEY and CDR2 SMNVEV (reference sequence).

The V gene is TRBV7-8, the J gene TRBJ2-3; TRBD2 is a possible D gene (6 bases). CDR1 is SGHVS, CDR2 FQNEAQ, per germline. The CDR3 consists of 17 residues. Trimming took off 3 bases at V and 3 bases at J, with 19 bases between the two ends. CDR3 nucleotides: TGTGCCAGCAGCTTTAAACGCGGGATTTTGCCGACAGATACGCAGTATTTT. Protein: CASSFKRGILPTDTQYF.

CDR3 nucleotide sequence: TGTGCCAGCAGTTTTCGGACGGTCTCTGGGGCCAACGTCCTGACTTTC. Protein sequence: CASSFRTVSGANVLTF. The chain recombines TRBV28 with TRBJ2-6, with D hard to call. In germline, CDR1 is MDHEN, CDR2 SYDVKM. This CDR3 comprises 16 residues. Trimming removed 3 bases at V and 0 bases at J, with 9 bases between. Combining the CDR3 with reference TRBV28 and TRBJ2-6 gives the whole variable domain DVKVTQSSRYLVKRTGEKVFLECVQDMDHENMFWYRQDPGLGLRLIYFSYDVKMKEKGDIPEGYSVSREKKERFSLILESASTNQTSMYLCASSFRTVSGANVLTFGAGSRLTVL.

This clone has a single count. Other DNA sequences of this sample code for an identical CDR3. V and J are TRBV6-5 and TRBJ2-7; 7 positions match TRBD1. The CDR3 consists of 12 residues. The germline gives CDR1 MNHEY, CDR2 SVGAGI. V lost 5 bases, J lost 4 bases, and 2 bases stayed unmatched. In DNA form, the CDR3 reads TGTGCCAGCAGTCCCAGGGGGTACGAGCAGTACTTC. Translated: CASSPRGYEQYF.

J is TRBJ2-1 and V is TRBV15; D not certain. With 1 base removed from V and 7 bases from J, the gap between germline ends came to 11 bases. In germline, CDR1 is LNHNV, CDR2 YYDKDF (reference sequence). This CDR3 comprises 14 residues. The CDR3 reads CATSRAIGRNEQFF. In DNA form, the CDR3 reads TGTGCCACCAGCAGAGCGATCGGGCGAAATGAGCAGTTCTTC.

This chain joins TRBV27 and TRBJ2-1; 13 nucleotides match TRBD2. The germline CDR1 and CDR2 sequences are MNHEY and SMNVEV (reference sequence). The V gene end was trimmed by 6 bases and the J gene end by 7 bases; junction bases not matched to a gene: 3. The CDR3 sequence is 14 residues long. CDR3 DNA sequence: TGTGCCAGCAGAGGACTAGCGGGAGCAAATGAGCAGTTCTTC. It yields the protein CASRGLAGANEQFF.

The CDR3 sequence: CASSPRTSRDNEQFF. The DNA for the CDR3 is TGTGCCAGCAGCCCCCGAACTAGCAGAGACAATGAGCAGTTCTTC. V is TRBV9 and J is TRBJ2-1, with D perhaps TRBD2 (6 bases). Germline V gives CDR1 SGDLS, CDR2 YYNGEE. V gave up 4 bases and J gave up 5 bases, with 16 bases separating them. CDR3 length: 15 amino acids.

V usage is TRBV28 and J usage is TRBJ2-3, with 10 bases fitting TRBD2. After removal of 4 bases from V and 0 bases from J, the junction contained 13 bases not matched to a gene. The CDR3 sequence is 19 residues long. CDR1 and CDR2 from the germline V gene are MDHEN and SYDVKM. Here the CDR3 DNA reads TGTGCCAGCAGTTGGGGGGGTCAAGCGGGAGGGCCTAGCACAGATACGCAGTATTTT. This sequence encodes CASSWGGQAGGPSTDTQYF.

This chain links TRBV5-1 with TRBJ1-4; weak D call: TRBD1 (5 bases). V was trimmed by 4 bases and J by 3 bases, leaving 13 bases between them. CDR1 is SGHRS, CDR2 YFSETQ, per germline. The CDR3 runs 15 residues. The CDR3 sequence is CASSAVGGPNEKLFF. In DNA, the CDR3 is TGCGCCAGCAGCGCGGTGGGGGGACCTAATGAAAAACTGTTTTTT.

The CDR3 sequence is CASSLIPSVELFF. CDR3 DNA sequence: TGTGCCAGCAGCTTAATCCCCAGTGTGGAGCTGTTTTTT. The chain is built from TRBV11-2 and TRBJ2-2; D is undetermined. V gave up 2 bases and J gave up 10 bases, with 11 bases separating them. Per the germline V gene, CDR1 is SGHAT and CDR2 is FQNNGV. The CDR3 runs 13 residues.

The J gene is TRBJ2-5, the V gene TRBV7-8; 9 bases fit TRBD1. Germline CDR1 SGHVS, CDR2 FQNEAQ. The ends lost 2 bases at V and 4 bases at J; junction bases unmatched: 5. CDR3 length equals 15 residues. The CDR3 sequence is CASSLMGTGRETQYF. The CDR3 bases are TGTGCCAGCAGCTTAATGGGGACAGGGAGAGAGACCCAGTACTTC.

CDR3 nucleotides: TGTGCCAGCAGCTCAAACAGGGACTATGGAACTAATGAAAAACTGTTTTTT. Translating it yields CASSSNRDYGTNEKLFF. V gene TRBV7-2 combines with J gene TRBJ1-4, with D perhaps TRBD1 (6 bases). Trimming removed 4 bases from V and 1 base from J, with 16 bases in between. The germline V gene encodes CDR1 SGHTA and CDR2 FQGNSA. The length of the CDR3 is 17 residues. Full variable domain (missing parts from reference TRBV7-2 and TRBJ1-4): GAGVSQSPSNKVTEKGKDVELRCDPISGHTALYWYRQSLGQGLEFLIYFQGNSAPDKSGLPSDRFSAERTGGSVSTLTIQRTQQEDSAVYLCASSSNRDYGTNEKLFFGSGTQLSVL.

CDR3: CASSIFSVAGGTNEKLFF. Here the CDR3 DNA reads TGTGCCAGCAGCATCTTTAGTGTGGCAGGGGGTACTAATGAAAAACTGTTTTTT. The gene calls are TRBV27 and TRBJ1-4, with 7 nucleotides matching TRBD1. The CDR3 runs to 18 residues. Germline V gene lookup returns CDR1 MNHEY and CDR2 SMNVEV (reference sequence). Trimming at V came to 6 bases and at J to 2 bases, leaving 15 bases not matched to a gene. Supplemented by reference TRBV27 and TRBJ1-4, the full variable domain reads EAQVTQNPRYLITVTGKKLTVTCSQNMNHEYMSWYRQDPGLGLRQIYYSMNVEVTDKGDVPEGYKVSRKEKRNFPLILESPSPNQTSLYFCASSIFSVAGGTNEKLFFGSGTQLSVL.